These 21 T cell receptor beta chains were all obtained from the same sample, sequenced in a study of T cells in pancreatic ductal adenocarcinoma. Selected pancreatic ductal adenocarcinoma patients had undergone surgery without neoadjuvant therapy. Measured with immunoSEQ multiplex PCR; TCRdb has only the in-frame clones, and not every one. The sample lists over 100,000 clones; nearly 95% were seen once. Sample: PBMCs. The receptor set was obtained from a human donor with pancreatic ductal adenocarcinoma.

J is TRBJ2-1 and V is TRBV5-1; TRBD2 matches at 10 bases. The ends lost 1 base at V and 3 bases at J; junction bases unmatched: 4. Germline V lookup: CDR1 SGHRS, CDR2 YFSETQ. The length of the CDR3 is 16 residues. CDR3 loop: CASSLLAGASYNEQFF. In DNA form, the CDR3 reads TGCGCCAGCAGCTTGCTAGCGGGAGCAAGCTACAATGAGCAGTTCTTC. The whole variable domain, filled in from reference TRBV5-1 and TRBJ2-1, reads KAGVTQTPRYLIKTRGQQVTLSCSPISGHRSVSWYQQTPGQGLQFLFEYFSETQRNKGNFPGRFSGRQFSNSRSEMNVSTLELGDSALYLCASSLLAGASYNEQFFGPGTRLTVL.

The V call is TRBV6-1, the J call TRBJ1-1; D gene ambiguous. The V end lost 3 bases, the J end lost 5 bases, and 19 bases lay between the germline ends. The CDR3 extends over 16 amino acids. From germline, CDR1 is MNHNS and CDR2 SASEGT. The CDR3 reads CASSDLLQVDGTEAFF. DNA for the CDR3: TGTGCCAGCAGTGACCTACTCCAGGTGGATGGGACTGAAGCTTTCTTT.

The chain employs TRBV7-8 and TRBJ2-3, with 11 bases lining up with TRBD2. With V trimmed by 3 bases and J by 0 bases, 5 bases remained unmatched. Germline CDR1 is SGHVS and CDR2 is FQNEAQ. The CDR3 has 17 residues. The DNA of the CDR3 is TGTGCCAGCAGCTTGAGGCTAGCGGGAGGTAGCACAGATACGCAGTATTTT. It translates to CASSLRLAGGSTDTQYF.

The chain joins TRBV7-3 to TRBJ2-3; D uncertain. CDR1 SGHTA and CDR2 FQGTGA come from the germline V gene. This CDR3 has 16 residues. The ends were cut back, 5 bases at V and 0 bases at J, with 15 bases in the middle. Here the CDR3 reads CASSPRLALSTDTQYF. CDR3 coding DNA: TGTGCCAGCAGCCCCCGACTGGCCCTAAGCACAGATACGCAGTATTTT.

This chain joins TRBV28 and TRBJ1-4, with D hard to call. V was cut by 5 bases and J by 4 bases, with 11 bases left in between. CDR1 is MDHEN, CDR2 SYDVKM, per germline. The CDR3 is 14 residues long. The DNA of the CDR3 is TGTGCCAGCAGTCCCGACAAGATTAATGAAAAACTGTTTTTT. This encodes CASSPDKINEKLFF.

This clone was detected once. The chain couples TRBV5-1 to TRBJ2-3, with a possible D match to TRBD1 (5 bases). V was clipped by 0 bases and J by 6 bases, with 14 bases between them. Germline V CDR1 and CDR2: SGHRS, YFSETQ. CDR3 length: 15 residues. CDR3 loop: CASSLVAGPQDTQYF. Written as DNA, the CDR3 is TGCGCCAGCAGCTTGGTTGCAGGGCCCCAGGATACGCAGTATTTT.

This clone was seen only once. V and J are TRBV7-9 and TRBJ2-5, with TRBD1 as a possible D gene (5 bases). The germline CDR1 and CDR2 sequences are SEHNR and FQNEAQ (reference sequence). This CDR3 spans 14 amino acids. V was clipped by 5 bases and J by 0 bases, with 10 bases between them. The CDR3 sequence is CASSPQGYQETQYF. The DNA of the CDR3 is TGTGCCAGCAGCCCCCAGGGATACCAAGAGACCCAGTACTTC.

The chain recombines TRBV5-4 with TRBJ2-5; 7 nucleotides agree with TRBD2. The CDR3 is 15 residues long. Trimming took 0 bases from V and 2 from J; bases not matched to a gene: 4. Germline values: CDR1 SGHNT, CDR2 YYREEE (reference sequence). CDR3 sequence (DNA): TGTGCCAGCAGCTTGGTGTCTAGCGGACAAGAGACCCAGTACTTC. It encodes CASSLVSSGQETQYF.

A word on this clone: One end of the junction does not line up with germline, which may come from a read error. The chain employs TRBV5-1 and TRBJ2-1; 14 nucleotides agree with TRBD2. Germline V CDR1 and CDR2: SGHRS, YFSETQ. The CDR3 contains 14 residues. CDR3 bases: TGCGCCAGTTACTCCGGGACTAGCGGGAGTCAGGGGATCTTC. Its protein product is CASYSGTSGSQGIF.

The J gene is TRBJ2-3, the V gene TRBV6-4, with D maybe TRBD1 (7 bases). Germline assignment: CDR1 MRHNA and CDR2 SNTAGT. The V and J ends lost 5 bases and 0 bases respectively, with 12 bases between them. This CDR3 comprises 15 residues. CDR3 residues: CASSIGGQSTDTQYF. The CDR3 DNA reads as TGTGCCAGCAGTATCGGGGGACAGAGCACAGATACGCAGTATTTT.

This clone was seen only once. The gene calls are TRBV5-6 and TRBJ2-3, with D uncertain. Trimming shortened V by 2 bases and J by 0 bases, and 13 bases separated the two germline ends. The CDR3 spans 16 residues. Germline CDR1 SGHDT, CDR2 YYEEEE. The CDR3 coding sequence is TGTGCCAGCAGCTTACTTAATCGAGCTAGCACAGATACGCAGTATTTT. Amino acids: CASSLLNRASTDTQYF.

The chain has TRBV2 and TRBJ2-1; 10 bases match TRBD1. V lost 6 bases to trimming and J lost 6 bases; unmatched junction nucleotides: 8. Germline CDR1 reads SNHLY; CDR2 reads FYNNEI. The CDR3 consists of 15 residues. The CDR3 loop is CASSIAGQGINEQFF. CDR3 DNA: TGTGCCAGCAGCATAGCGGGACAGGGGATCAATGAGCAGTTCTTC.

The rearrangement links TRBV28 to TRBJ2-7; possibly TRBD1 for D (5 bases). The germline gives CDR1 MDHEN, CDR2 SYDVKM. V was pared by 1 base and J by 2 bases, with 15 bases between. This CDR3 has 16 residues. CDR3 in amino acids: CASSLSAGNSPYEQYF. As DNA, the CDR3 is TGTGCCAGCAGTTTATCGGCAGGGAATTCCCCCTACGAGCAGTACTTC.

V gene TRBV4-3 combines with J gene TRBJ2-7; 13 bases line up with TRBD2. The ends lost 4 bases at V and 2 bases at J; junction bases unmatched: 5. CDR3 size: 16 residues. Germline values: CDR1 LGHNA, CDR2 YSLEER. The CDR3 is CASSLQLAGGPYEQYF. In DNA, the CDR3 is TGCGCCAGCAGCCTTCAACTAGCGGGAGGGCCCTACGAGCAGTACTTC.

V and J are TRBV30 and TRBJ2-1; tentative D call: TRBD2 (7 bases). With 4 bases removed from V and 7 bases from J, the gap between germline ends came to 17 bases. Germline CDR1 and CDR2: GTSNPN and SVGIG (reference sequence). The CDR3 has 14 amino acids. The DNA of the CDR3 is TGTGCCTGGAATCACCAAGGGGGGGTTAATGAGCAGTTCTTC. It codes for CAWNHQGGVNEQFF.

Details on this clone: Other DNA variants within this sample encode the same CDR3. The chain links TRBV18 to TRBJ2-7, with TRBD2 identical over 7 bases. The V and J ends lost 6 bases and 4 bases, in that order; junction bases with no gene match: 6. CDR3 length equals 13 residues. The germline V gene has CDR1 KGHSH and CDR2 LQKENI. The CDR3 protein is CASSPGGGYEQYF. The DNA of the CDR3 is TGTGCCAGCTCCCCGGGAGGCGGATACGAGCAGTACTTC.

The CDR3 DNA is TGTGCCAGTAGCGGGACAGGGGAAAATGACGAGCAGTACTTC. It translates to CASSGTGENDEQYF. The rearrangement uses TRBV19 and TRBJ2-7, with TRBD1 identical over 10 bases. CDR3 size: 14 residues. CDR1 is LNHDA, CDR2 SQIVND, per germline (reference sequence). The junction had 7 bases not matched to a gene; V was cut back by 6 bases and J by 5 bases.

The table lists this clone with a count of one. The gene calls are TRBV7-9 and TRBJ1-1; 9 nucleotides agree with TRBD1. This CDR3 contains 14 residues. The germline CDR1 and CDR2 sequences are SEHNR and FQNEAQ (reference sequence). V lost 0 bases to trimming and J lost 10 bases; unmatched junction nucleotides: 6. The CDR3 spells CASSLAGQGSRAFF. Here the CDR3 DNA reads TGTGCCAGCAGCTTAGCCGGACAGGGGTCTCGAGCTTTCTTT.

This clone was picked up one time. The CDR3 here is CASGGGEQYF. The CDR3 DNA follows: TGTGCCAGCGGGGGTGGCGAGCAGTACTTC. The V call is TRBV19, the J call TRBJ2-7, with a weak D call TRBD2 (6 bases). Germline V gene data show CDR1 as LNHDA and CDR2 as SQIVND (reference sequence). CDR3 length: 10 residues. Trimming removed 9 bases from V and 6 bases from J, with 9 bases in between.

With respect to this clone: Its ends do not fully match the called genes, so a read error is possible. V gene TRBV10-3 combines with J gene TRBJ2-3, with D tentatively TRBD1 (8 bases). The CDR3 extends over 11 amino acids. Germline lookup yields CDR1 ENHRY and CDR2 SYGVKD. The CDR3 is CAIATGEGLEF. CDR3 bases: TGTGCCATAGCGACAGGGGAGGGCCTAGAGTTT.

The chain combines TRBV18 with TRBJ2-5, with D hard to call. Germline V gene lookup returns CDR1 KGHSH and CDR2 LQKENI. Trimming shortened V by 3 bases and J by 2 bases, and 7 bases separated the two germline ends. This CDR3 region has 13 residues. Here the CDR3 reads CASSPHQQETQYF. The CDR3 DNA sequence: TGTGCCAGCTCACCGCATCAGCAAGAGACCCAGTACTTC.